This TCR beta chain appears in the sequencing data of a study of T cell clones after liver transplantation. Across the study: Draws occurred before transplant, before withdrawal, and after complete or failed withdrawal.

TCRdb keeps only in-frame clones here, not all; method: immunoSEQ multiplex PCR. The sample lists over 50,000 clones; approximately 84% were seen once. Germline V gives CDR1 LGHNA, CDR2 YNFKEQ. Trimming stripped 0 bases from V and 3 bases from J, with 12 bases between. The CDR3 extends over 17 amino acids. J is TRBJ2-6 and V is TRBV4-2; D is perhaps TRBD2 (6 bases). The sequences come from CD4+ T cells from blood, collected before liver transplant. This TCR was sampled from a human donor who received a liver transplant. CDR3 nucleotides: TGTGCCAGCAGCCAAGATGTGGAGGGGAGTGGGGCCAACGTCCTGACTTTC. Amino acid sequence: CASSQDVEGSGANVLTF.